A selection of T cell receptor beta chains follows, all from one sample in a study of T-cell memory formation after mild COVID-19. TCRdb redid the calling of the 5' RACE reads with MiXCR, one entry per CDR3 protein. The sample records about 170,000 distinct CDR3 sequences, approximately 12% being singletons. Source material: PBMCs or a T cell subset sorted from them (not recorded which). The receptor source for this set is a man between 18 and 35 years old who had mild COVID-19 (a few samples of this study predate the infection). Cell type and time point are not known. CDR3s include the opening cysteine and the closing phenylalanine or tryptophan. A D gene is named only where the DNA matches it firmly. Part of the rows lack a size; the others show once, few, many or a class for expanded clones.

clone_size	d_call	v_call	j_call	cdr3_aa	cdr3_nt
few	NA	TRBV12-3/TRBV12-4	TRBJ2-5	CASSLAGGEVVTQYF	TGTGCCAGCAGTTTAGCGGGGGGCGAGGTGGTGACCCAGTACTTC
many	NA	TRBV12-3/TRBV12-4	TRBJ1-5	CASSLNQPQHF	TGCGCCAGCAGCCTTAATCAGCCCCAGCATTTT
few	NA	TRBV7-2	TRBJ1-2	CASSLGGPYGYTF	TGTGCCAGCAGCTTAGGAGGTCCCTATGGCTACACCTTC
NA	NA	TRBV5-1	TRBJ1-2	CASSSNTGANYGYTF	TGCGCCAGCAGCTCGAACACAGGAGCTAACTATGGCTACACCTTC
NA	NA	TRBV7-9	TRBJ2-1	CASSPRGSSYNEQFF	TGTGCCAGCAGTCCTCGGGGGAGCTCCTACAATGAGCAGTTCTTC
NA	NA	TRBV29-1	TRBJ1-5	CSVEESVGQPQHF	TGCAGCGTTGAGGAGAGCGTGGGTCAGCCCCAGCATTTT
few	TRBD1	TRBV7-9	TRBJ2-1	CASKLGTGGLGEQFF	TGTGCCAGCAAGCTCGGGACAGGGGGCTTGGGTGAGCAGTTCTTC
NA	NA	TRBV7-2	TRBJ2-4	CASSSTAKNIQYF	TGTGCCAGCAGCTCAACTGCCAAAAACATTCAGTACTTC
NA	NA	TRBV28	TRBJ2-1	CASSLVGGYNEQFF	TGTGCCAGCAGTTTGGTAGGGGGTTACAATGAGCAGTTCTTC
few	TRBD1	TRBV29-1	TRBJ2-5	CSVDGTGGVETQYF	TGCAGCGTCGACGGGACAGGGGGCGTGGAGACCCAGTACTTC
NA	TRBD2	TRBV5-1	TRBJ2-1	CASSWGLAEFYNEQFF	TGCGCCAGCAGCTGGGGACTAGCGGAATTCTACAATGAGCAGTTCTTC
NA	NA	TRBV7-9	TRBJ2-2	CASSLGDSNTGELFF	TGTGCCAGCAGCTTGGGTGACTCAAACACCGGGGAGCTGTTTTTT
NA	TRBD2	TRBV6-5	TRBJ2-3	CASSYSRSSGRSSTDTQYF	TGTGCCAGCAGTTACTCCAGGTCTAGCGGCAGATCTAGCACAGATACGCAGTATTTT
few	NA	TRBV12-3/TRBV12-4	TRBJ1-4	CASSPAALDEKLFF	TGTGCCAGCAGCCCCGCGGCTTTGGATGAAAAACTGTTTTTT
few	NA	TRBV5-1	TRBJ1-1	CASSPWGGMNTEAFF	TGCGCCAGCAGCCCATGGGGGGGGATGAACACTGAAGCTTTCTTT
NA	NA	TRBV12-3/TRBV12-4	TRBJ1-2	CASNEEPGGYTF	TGTGCCAGCAACGAAGAACCCGGGGGCTACACCTTC
NA	NA	TRBV3-1	TRBJ1-6	CASSQDQRSPLHF	TGTGCCAGCAGCCAAGATCAGCGATCACCCCTCCACTTT
NA	NA	TRBV28	TRBJ2-7	CASCRAYEQYF	TGTGCCAGCTGCCGGGCATACGAGCAGTACTTC
few	TRBD2	TRBV10-3	TRBJ2-5	CAISEASGDETQYF	TGTGCCATCAGTGAGGCTAGCGGGGACGAGACCCAGTACTTC
NA	TRBD1	TRBV2	TRBJ1-1	CASSNDRANTEAFF	TGTGCCAGCAGCAACGACAGGGCGAACACTGAAGCTTTCTTT
NA	TRBD1	TRBV12-3/TRBV12-4	TRBJ2-7	CASSVGQGANEQYF	TGTGCCAGCAGCGTAGGACAGGGGGCCAACGAGCAGTACTTC
few	NA	TRBV6-1	TRBJ1-2	CASSEGSGASGYTF	TGTGCCAGCAGTGAAGGGTCGGGGGCAAGTGGCTACACCTTC
few	NA	TRBV9	TRBJ1-2	CASSVATGRPGYTF	TGTGCCAGCAGCGTAGCTACAGGGCGTCCTGGCTACACCTTC
few	TRBD1	TRBV10-3	TRBJ2-7	CAIRGQGYYEQYF	TGTGCCATCAGGGGACAGGGGTACTACGAGCAGTACTTC
few	TRBD1	TRBV5-1	TRBJ1-2	CASSLAPGGPYGYTF	TGCGCCAGCAGCTTGGCCCCAGGGGGACCATATGGCTACACCTTC
few	NA	TRBV7-2	TRBJ2-2	CASSMRFGELFF	TGTGCCAGCAGCATGAGATTCGGGGAGCTGTTTTTT
once	NA	TRBV9	TRBJ1-6	CASSAILGSTLHF	TGTGCCAGCAGCGCCATACTGGGAAGCACCCTCCACTTT
NA	NA	TRBV7-3	TRBJ2-1	CASSLTGRGLGQFF	TGTGCCAGCAGCTTAACGGGTCGAGGGTTGGGGCAGTTCTTC
few	NA	TRBV7-2	TRBJ1-1	CASIQSRAGMNTEAFF	TGTGCCAGCATCCAATCGAGGGCAGGGATGAACACTGAAGCTTTCTTT
NA	TRBD1	TRBV2	TRBJ2-7	CASSERGTGVNEQYF	TGTGCCAGCAGTGAGAGGGGGACAGGGGTGAACGAGCAGTACTTC
few	NA	TRBV9	TRBJ1-1	CASSRRGNTEAFF	TGTGCCAGCAGTCGCCGCGGGAACACTGAAGCTTTCTTT
few	TRBD1	TRBV24-1	TRBJ2-3	CATSDRTGGETDTQYF	TGTGCCACCAGTGACCGGACAGGGGGGGAGACAGATACGCAGTATTTT
many	NA	TRBV7-9	TRBJ1-1	CASSLGQQNTEAFF	TGTGCCAGCAGCCTCGGACAGCAGAACACTGAAGCTTTCTTT
NA	TRBD1	TRBV6-5	TRBJ1-1	CASSPLRGPRAFF	TGTGCCAGCAGCCCCCTTAGGGGGCCTAGGGCTTTCTTT
NA	NA	TRBV20-1	TRBJ2-5	CSASFGDRRTQYF	TGCAGTGCTAGTTTCGGGGACCGCAGGACCCAGTACTTC
NA	NA	TRBV9	TRBJ2-5	CASSVDWQKTQYF	TGTGCCAGCAGCGTAGACTGGCAGAAGACCCAGTACTTC
NA	NA	TRBV12-3/TRBV12-4	TRBJ2-6	CASSLIGYSGANVLTF	TGTGCCAGCAGTTTAATCGGATACTCTGGGGCCAACGTCCTGACTTTC
many	NA	TRBV7-2	TRBJ2-2	CASSFRGNTGELFF	TGTGCCAGCAGCTTCAGGGGGAACACCGGGGAGCTGTTTTTT
few	NA	TRBV6-1	TRBJ1-5	CASRDGQNSNQPQHF	TGTGCCAGCAGAGACGGACAGAATAGCAATCAGCCCCAGCATTTT
NA	TRBD1	TRBV7-2	TRBJ2-4	CASKLDRAGPKNIQYF	TGTGCCAGCAAATTGGACAGGGCGGGGCCCAAAAACATTCAGTACTTC
NA	NA	TRBV4-2	TRBJ1-1	CASSHVPGFGGTEAFF	TGTGCCAGCAGCCATGTCCCCGGTTTCGGGGGCACTGAAGCTTTCTTT
many	TRBD1	TRBV5-1	TRBJ1-2	CASSTGQAINYGYTF	TGCGCCAGCAGTACGGGACAGGCGATTAACTATGGCTACACCTTC
few	NA	TRBV5-1	TRBJ2-2	CASSLAGFVGGELFF	TGCGCCAGCAGCTTAGCCGGTTTCGTGGGCGGGGAGCTGTTTTTT
NA	NA	TRBV24-1	TRBJ1-2	CATSDLTVNYGYTF	TGTGCCACCAGTGATCTGACAGTAAACTATGGCTACACCTTC
few	NA	TRBV24-1	TRBJ2-1	CATSVRASGGDSYNEQFF	TGTGCCACCAGTGTCCGGGCTTCTGGCGGGGACTCCTACAATGAGCAGTTCTTC
NA	NA	TRBV4-3	TRBJ2-3	CASSQEPFTDTQYF	TGCGCCAGCAGCCAAGAACCGTTCACAGATACGCAGTATTTT
NA	NA	TRBV5-1	TRBJ2-3	CASSLAVRYTDTQYF	TGCGCCAGCAGCTTGGCAGTACGATACACAGATACGCAGTATTTT
NA	NA	TRBV12-3/TRBV12-4	TRBJ2-3	CASTTGDSPGDTQYF	TGTGCCAGCACCACCGGGGATAGCCCGGGAGATACGCAGTATTTT
NA	NA	TRBV7-2	TRBJ2-1	CASSLHRPGVNNEQFF	TGTGCCAGCAGCTTACACCGGCCCGGGGTAAACAATGAGCAGTTCTTC
NA	TRBD1	TRBV7-2	TRBJ2-2	CASSWGRGQGAGELFF	TGTGCCAGCAGCTGGGGACGGGGACAGGGTGCCGGGGAGCTGTTTTTT
NA	NA	TRBV3-1	TRBJ2-7	CASSHNGPAYEQYF	TGTGCCAGCAGCCACAACGGACCAGCCTACGAGCAGTACTTC
few	NA	TRBV12-3/TRBV12-4	TRBJ2-1	CASTLLGRGGDEQFF	TGTGCCAGCACTTTGCTAGGCAGGGGCGGTGATGAGCAGTTCTTC
NA	TRBD2	TRBV4-1	TRBJ2-1	CASSHGVARGGYNEQFF	TGCGCCAGCAGCCATGGGGTCGCTCGGGGGGGATACAATGAGCAGTTCTTC
NA	NA	TRBV28	TRBJ1-3	CASSPPGGGTSGNTIYF	TGTGCCAGCAGCCCCCCCGGTGGGGGAACATCTGGAAACACCATATATTTT
few	NA	TRBV4-1	TRBJ1-3	CASSPRQISGNTIYF	TGCGCCAGCAGCCCCCGACAGATCTCTGGAAACACCATATATTTT
few	NA	TRBV12-3/TRBV12-4	TRBJ2-1	CASSLARLDNEQFF	TGTGCCAGCAGTTTAGCGCGTCTAGACAATGAGCAGTTCTTC
NA	NA	TRBV12-3/TRBV12-4	TRBJ1-6	CASNAGFSNSPLHF	TGTGCCAGCAACGCAGGGTTTTCAAATTCACCCCTCCACTTT
NA	NA	TRBV7-2	TRBJ2-1	CASSLDRRGNEQFF	TGTGCCAGCAGCTTAGATCGACGGGGCAATGAGCAGTTCTTC
NA	NA	TRBV11-2	TRBJ2-3	CASSTLADTQYF	TGTGCCAGCAGTACCCTAGCAGATACGCAGTATTTT
NA	TRBD2	TRBV6-1	TRBJ2-4	CASSESGGAKNIQYF	TGTGCCAGCAGTGAAAGCGGGGGGGCCAAAAACATTCAGTACTTC